Sequencing of this T cell receptor beta chain was carried out in a study of blood T cell repertoires in COVID-19 (dated by TCRdb to the early 2020s). Background for the entire study: Samples covering the acute and convalescent phases of COVID-19 were provided by collaborators in the United States, Italy and Spain. Where HLA class I and class II types were available, the types were taken from metadata supplied by the sample provider, not from assay-based typing. The prospective study material was composed of cDNA or gDNA derived from T cells, B-cell-depleted T cells, or PBMCs. Samples came from the ongoing ImmuneRACE study (first 160 participants) plus 1,254 subjects from 6 global collaborators. Subjects who had been exposed to COVID-19, were actively infected with it, or had recovered from it provided the deeply sampled blood TCRbeta repertoires that made up the dataset. The repertoires were released in a freely available public database meant as a resource for research on the immune response to SARS-CoV-2. Sample metadata almost always included a de-identified subject ID, COVID-19 status, age in years and sex. On the study overall, not on this receptor specifically: Clinical and demographic metadata were provided uncurated, with the amount varying by source and participant.

Samples from volunteer blood donors who had recovered from COVID-19 were contributed by a second Seattle source. Collaborating institutions collected whole blood in K2EDTA tubes following their own protocols. For TCRbeta analysis, collaborators shipped samples as frozen whole blood, isolated PBMCs, or DNA extracted from either of those sample types. There are 15 amino acids in the CDR3, from cysteine to phenylalanine inclusive. The sequence is cut down to CDR3 DNA, 45 bases in frame from base 1. CDR1 and CDR2 were assigned from the germline V gene (reference sequence) as SEHNR and FQNEAQ. Trimming takes 5 bases from V and 4 bases from J, and the germline ends sit 17 bases apart. TCRbeta CDR3 regions were amplified from genomic DNA by means of the immunoSEQ Assay, a bias-controlled multiplex PCR. The original pipeline was this. Nucleated cell counts per sample were estimated from amplification of reference gene primers within the assay. To quantify the absolute abundance of each unique TCRbeta CDR3 rearrangement, sequence reads were collapsed and filtered. For each sample, productive Simpson clonality was calculated by taking the square root of Simpson's diversity index across productive rearrangements. TCRdb obtained this table from immuneACCESS and retained in-frame rearrangements with V and J assigned. These tables miss some clones; where compared with another copy, unresolved V genes account for less than half of the shortfall, and the remainder is unexplained. V and J calls and clone size are given by that table; D and trimming were obtained from the DNA. Across this sample there are just under 350,000 clones, with 91% seen only once. About 3.5% of the sample lies in the top ten.

As concerns this clone: There is no known antigen for this receptor. Base qualities are not at hand, and no much larger clone is one base apart.

The sequenced sample consisted of peripheral blood. The receptor was isolated from a young woman who had recovered from COVID-19. The sequence is built from TRBV7-9 and TRBJ1-2; the D gene is not confidently resolved. The DNA sequence reads TGTGCCAGCAGCGGAACCACGGGATACCCCTATGGCTACACCTTC. Translated, it reads CASSGTTGYPYGYTF.